This TCR beta chain came from a study of a mutant IDH1 vaccine in newly diagnosed glioma. CDR3 length: 14 amino acids. V lost 4 bases and J 3 bases, leaving 13 bases between the germline ends. Germline V gene sequence: CDR1 SGHTS, CDR2 YDEGEE. Libraries were prepared by immunoSEQ multiplex PCR; TCRdb keeps only in-frame clonotypes and omits some of them. The sample has about 66,000 clones; 65% to 90% are singletons. Specified time point: baseline, week 1 (first vaccination visit). Treatment denoted: pre-vaccination baseline after standard-of-care therapy. The V and J genes are TRBV5-8 and TRBJ1-1; weak D call: TRBD1 (5 bases). Sequencing used PBMCs, obtained from a glioma patient treated with radiotherapy, temozolomide or both. The clonotype was recovered from a man younger than 45 with glioma. The CDR3 here is CASSIRRDDTEAFF. The CDR3 nucleotides read TGTGCCAGCAGCATACGCCGGGACGACACTGAAGCTTTCTTT.